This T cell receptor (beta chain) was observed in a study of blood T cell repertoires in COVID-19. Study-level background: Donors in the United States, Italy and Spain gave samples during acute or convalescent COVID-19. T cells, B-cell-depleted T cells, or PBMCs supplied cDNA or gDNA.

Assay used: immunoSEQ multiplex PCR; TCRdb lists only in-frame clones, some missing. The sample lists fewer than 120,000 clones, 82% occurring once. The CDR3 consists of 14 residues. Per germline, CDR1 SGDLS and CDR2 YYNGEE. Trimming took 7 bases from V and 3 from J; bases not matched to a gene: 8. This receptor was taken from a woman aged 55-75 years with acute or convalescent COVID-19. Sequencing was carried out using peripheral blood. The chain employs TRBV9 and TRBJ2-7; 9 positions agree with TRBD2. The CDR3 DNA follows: TGTGCCAGCGGGCGGGGGGGCCTCGGCTACGAGCAGTACTTC. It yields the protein CASGRGGLGYEQYF.